These T cell receptor beta chains were read from a single sample in a study of blood T cells in healthy people across ages. TCRdb reprocessed the 5' RACE reads via MiXCR and lists one record per CDR3 protein. The sample includes approximately 800,000 distinct CDR3 sequences, 58% of them seen just once. The sequenced sample was blood. These receptors all stem from a man younger than 45 in good health. Both conserved end residues are part of each CDR3. A D gene is named only where the DNA matches it firmly. Where a row states a size, it is once, few, many or the class of an expanded clone; other rows omit it.

NA,TRBJ2-2,once,TRBV3-1,12,TGTGCCAGCAGCCAATTTGGCGGGGAGCTGTTTTTT,CASSQFGGELFF
NA,TRBJ2-4,NA,TRBV6-2/TRBV6-3,16,TGTGCCAGCAGTTACTCGGGGGGGGCAGCCAAAAACATTCAGTACTTC,CASSYSGGAAKNIQYF
NA,TRBJ2-1,NA,TRBV18,14,TGTGCCAGCTCACAACAAATACTCGTTAATGAGCAGTTCTTC,CASSQQILVNEQFF
NA,TRBJ2-3,NA,TRBV20-1,17,TGCAGTGCTCACGCCAGCGGTGGGCTGACTGGCACAGATACGCAGTATTTT,CSAHASGGLTGTDTQYF
TRBD2,TRBJ2-3,NA,TRBV5-1,19,TGCGCCAGCAGCTTGCAAGGGACTAGCGGGCTCTCGCGCACAGATACGCAGTATTTT,CASSLQGTSGLSRTDTQYF
NA,TRBJ2-5,NA,TRBV7-2,13,TGTGCCAGCAGCATCGGGGCCCAAGAGACCCAGTACTTC,CASSIGAQETQYF
NA,TRBJ2-6,NA,TRBV29-1,13,TGCAGCGTTGAACCTCCTGGGGCCAACGTCCTGACTTTC,CSVEPPGANVLTF
NA,TRBJ1-5,NA,TRBV20-1,13,TGCAGTGCTATATCAGGGGGCAATCAGCCCCAGCATTTT,CSAISGGNQPQHF
NA,TRBJ2-5,once,TRBV7-9,12,TGTGCCAGCAGCTCAGCGTATGGGACCCAGTACTTC,CASSSAYGTQYF
NA,TRBJ1-2,NA,TRBV29-1,12,TGCAGTACAGGAGAAGCTAACTATGGCTACACCTTC,CSTGEANYGYTF
NA,TRBJ2-1,NA,TRBV28,12,TGTGCCAGCAAGAAGAAAGGGTGGGAGCAGTTCTTC,CASKKKGWEQFF
TRBD2,TRBJ2-2,NA,TRBV6-6,16,TGTGCCAGCAGTTACGCAACTAGCGGGAGTTCCGGGGAGCTGTTTTTT,CASSYATSGSSGELFF
NA,TRBJ2-7,few,TRBV6-1,13,TGTGCCAGCATCGAAGAGGGGATCTTTCAGCAGTACTTC,CASIEEGIFQQYF
NA,TRBJ1-2,NA,TRBV12-3/TRBV12-4,15,TGTGCCAGCAGTTTATCGATGGGGATTTACTATGGCTACACCTTC,CASSLSMGIYYGYTF
NA,TRBJ2-1,NA,TRBV20-1,12,TGCAGTCCCAATCGGCAGGGTAATGAGCAGTTCTTC,CSPNRQGNEQFF
NA,TRBJ2-1,NA,TRBV4-2,17,TGTGCCAGCAGCCAAGGTTTAGCGACGAGCTCCTACAATGAGCAGTTCTTC,CASSQGLATSSYNEQFF